This TCR beta chain came from a study of blood T cell repertoires in COVID-19. Generated by immunoSEQ multiplex PCR, the TCRdb table keeps only in-frame clones and is missing some. Of over 200,000 clones in the sample, 65% to 90% were seen once. The CDR3 is 16 amino acids. CDR1 is SGHRS, CDR2 YFSETQ, per germline. V gave up 3 bases and J gave up 7 bases; unmatched junction bases: 9. The sequence was obtained from a human donor in a cohort sampled during active COVID-19. This chain uses TRBV5-1 with TRBJ2-2; 10 bases line up with TRBD2. Specimen: peripheral blood. This chain's CDR3 is CASSYRLAGAYGELFF. The DNA of the CDR3 is TGCGCCAGCAGCTATAGGCTAGCGGGAGCGTACGGGGAGCTGTTTTTT.